The sequence of this T cell receptor beta chain was determined in a study of blood T cells in healthy people across ages. The CDR3 covers 15 residues. Trimming pared 1 base from V and 6 bases from J, leaving 15 bases between. Germline V gene data show CDR1 as SEHNR and CDR2 as FQNEAQ (reference sequence). The total RNA that was extracted per sample amounted to at least 5.5 micrograms. This clonotype showed up many times. Together with a sample-barcoded 5' primer, a J-beta primer mix was included in a second PCR lasting about 7 to 11 cycles. MiXCR, run by TCRdb on the 5' RACE reads, gives a single entry per CDR3 protein. Found here are some 1.5 million distinct CDR3 sequences, over 25% of them singletons; the top ten hold about 8%.

The receptor's source is a woman in her thirties in good health. This chain joins TRBV7-9 and TRBJ1-2, with D maybe TRBD1 (6 bases). The sequenced material came from blood. This CDR3 reads CASSLVGQTGHGYTF. The CDR3 DNA reads as TGTGCCAGCAGCTTAGTAGGACAGACCGGCCATGGCTACACCTTC.